This T cell receptor (beta chain) was captured in a study of blood T cells in healthy people across ages. General study results and limits: Aged donors had fewer naive CD4+ cells and lower diversity than long-lived donors.

The length of the CDR3 is 13 residues. Germline-derived CDR1 and CDR2 are SGHTA and FQGNSA. Trimming stripped 3 bases from V and 7 bases from J, with 12 bases between. Using a J-beta primer mix together with a sample-barcoded 5' primer, a second PCR was run for about 6 to 11 cycles. TCRdb analysed the 5' RACE reads with MiXCR anew, one entry per CDR3 protein. This sample carries some 790,000 distinct CDR3 sequences, about 30% of them seen once, and the ten largest clones take roughly 17%. A remark on this clonotype: Its specificity is not known.

Every donor gave ten milliliters of peripheral blood. The chain joins TRBV7-2 to TRBJ1-1; D might be TRBD1 (6 bases). The TCR comes from a woman aged 80 or older in good health. The specimen was blood. The CDR3 DNA sequence: TGTGCCAGCAGCTTGGGACAACACCATGAAGCTTTCTTT. Its protein is CASSLGQHHEAFF.